The subject of this entry is one TCR beta chain. Only in-frame clones appear in the TCRdb table, and some are missing; sequencing was by immunoSEQ multiplex PCR. The data contain about 140,000 clones, 75% to 90% of them singletons. This entry belongs to a study of blood T cell repertoires in COVID-19. Sequencing was done on a sample of peripheral blood. The clonotype was recovered from a man in his 70s who had recovered from COVID-19.

The DNA for the CDR3 is TGCGCCAGCAGCCAAGATCGGAACAGCCTATCTGGGGCCAACGTCCTGACTTTC. Translation gives CASSQDRNSLSGANVLTF. V gene TRBV4-3 combines with J gene TRBJ2-6; no reliable D call. With 0 bases removed from V and 1 base from J, the gap between germline ends came to 13 bases. The CDR3 extends over 18 amino acids. CDR1 and CDR2 from the germline V gene are LGHNA and YSLEER.